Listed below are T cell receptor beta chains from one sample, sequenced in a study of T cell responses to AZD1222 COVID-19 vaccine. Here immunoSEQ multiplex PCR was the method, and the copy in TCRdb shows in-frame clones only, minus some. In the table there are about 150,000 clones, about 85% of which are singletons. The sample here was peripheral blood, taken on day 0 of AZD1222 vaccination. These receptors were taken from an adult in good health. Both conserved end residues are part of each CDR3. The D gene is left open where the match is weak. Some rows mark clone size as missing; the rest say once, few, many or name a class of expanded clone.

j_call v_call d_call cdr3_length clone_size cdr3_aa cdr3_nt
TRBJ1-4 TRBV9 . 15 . CASSVAVSNYEKLFF TGTGCCAGCAGCGTAGCGGTCAGTAATTACGAAAAACTGTTTTTT
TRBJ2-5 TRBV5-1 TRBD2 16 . CASSLGGSGTQETQYF TGCGCCAGCAGCTTGGGAGGTAGCGGGACCCAAGAGACCCAGTACTTC
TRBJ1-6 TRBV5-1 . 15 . CASSLASGESSPLHF TGCGCCAGCAGCTTGGCCTCTGGGGAGAGTTCACCCCTCCACTTT
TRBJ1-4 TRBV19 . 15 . CASSPRGATNEKLFF TGTGCCAGTAGTCCCCGGGGGGCAACTAATGAAAAACTGTTTTTT
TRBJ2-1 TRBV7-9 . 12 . CASSPDSNEQFF TGTGCCAGCAGCCCCGACTCCAATGAGCAGTTCTTC
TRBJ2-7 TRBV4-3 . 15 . CASSQDYSTSGGQYF TGCGCCAGCAGCCAAGATTACAGTACTTCTGGTGGGCAGTACTTC
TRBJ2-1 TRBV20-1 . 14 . CSASGGIQLNEQFF TGCAGTGCTAGTGGAGGGATTCAATTAAATGAGCAGTTCTTC
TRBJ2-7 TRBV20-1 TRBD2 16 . CSASWGPLAGHYEQYF TGCAGTGCTAGTTGGGGTCCACTAGCGGGGCACTACGAGCAGTACTTC
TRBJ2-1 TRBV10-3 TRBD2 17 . CAISESSGGAAYNEQFF TGTGCCATCAGTGAGTCTAGCGGGGGGGCCGCCTACAATGAGCAGTTCTTC
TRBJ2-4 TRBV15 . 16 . CATSRGGTLAKNIQYF TGTGCCACCAGCAGAGGTGGGACGCTAGCCAAAAACATTCAGTACTTC
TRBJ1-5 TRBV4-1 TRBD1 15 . CASSQEGGLGQPQHF TGCGCCAGCAGCCAAGAAGGGGGCTTAGGTCAGCCCCAGCATTTT
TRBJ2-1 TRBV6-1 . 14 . CASSENWFYNEQFF TGTGCCAGCAGTGAAAATTGGTTCTACAATGAGCAGTTCTTC
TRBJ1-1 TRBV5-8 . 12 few CASSPWGTEAFF TGTGCCAGCAGCCCATGGGGCACTGAAGCTTTCTTT
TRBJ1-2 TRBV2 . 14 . CASSLRTVSYGYTF TGTGCCAGCAGTTTACGGACCGTCAGCTATGGCTACACCTTC
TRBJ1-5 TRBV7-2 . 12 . CASSFFDQPQHF TGTGCCAGCAGCTTCTTCGATCAGCCCCAGCATTTT
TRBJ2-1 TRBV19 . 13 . CASSIQGYNEQFF TGTGCCAGTAGTATACAGGGATACAATGAGCAGTTCTTC
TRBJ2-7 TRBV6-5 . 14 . CASSYARDGYEQYF TGTGCCAGCAGTTACGCCAGGGATGGTTACGAGCAGTACTTC
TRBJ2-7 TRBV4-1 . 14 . CASSQDFGLDEQYF TGCGCCAGCAGCCAAGATTTCGGACTGGACGAGCAGTACTTC
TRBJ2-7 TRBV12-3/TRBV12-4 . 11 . CASSPGDEQYF TGTGCCAGCAGTCCCGGAGACGAGCAGTACTTC
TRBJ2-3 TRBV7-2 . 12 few CASSFSSDTQYF TGTGCCAGCAGCTTTTCCAGCGATACGCAGTATTTT
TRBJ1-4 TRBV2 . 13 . CASSVQGREKLFF TGTGCCAGCAGTGTACAGGGAAGGGAAAAACTGTTTTTT
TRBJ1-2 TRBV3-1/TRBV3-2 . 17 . CASRKTFNRATNYGYTF TGTGCCAGCAGGAAAACCTTCAACAGGGCAACTAACTATGGCTACACCTTC